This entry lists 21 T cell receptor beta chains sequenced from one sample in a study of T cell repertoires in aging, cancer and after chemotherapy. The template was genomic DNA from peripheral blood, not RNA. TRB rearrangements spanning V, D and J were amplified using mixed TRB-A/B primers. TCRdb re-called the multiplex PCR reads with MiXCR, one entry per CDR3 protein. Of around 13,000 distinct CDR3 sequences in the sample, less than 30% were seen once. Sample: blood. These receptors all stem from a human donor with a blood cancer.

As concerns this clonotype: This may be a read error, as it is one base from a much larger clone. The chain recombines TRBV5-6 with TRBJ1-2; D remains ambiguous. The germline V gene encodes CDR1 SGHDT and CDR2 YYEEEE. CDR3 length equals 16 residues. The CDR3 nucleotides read TGTACCAGCAGTGATCCGGAGATTTGGGCCAACTATGGCTACACCTTC. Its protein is CTSSDPEIWANYGYTF.

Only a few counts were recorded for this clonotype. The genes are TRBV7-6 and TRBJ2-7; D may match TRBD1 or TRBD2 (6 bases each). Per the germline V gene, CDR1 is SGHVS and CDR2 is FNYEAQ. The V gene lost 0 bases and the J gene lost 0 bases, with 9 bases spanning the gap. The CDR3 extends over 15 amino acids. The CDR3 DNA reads TGTGCCAGCAGCTTAGCGAAGGGGGGCTCCTACGAGCAGTACTTC. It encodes CASSLAKGGSYEQYF.

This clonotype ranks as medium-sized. The CDR3 DNA reads TGCAGCGTTGAAGACCGGGAACGGTCCCACACCGGGGAGCTGTTTTTT. Its protein product is CSVEDRERSHTGELFF. The rearrangement uses TRBV29-1 and TRBJ2-2; tentative D call: TRBD2 (5 bases). Germline assignment: CDR1 SQVTM and CDR2 ANQGSEA. There are 16 residues in the CDR3. V lost 0 bases and J lost 3, with 14 bases in between.

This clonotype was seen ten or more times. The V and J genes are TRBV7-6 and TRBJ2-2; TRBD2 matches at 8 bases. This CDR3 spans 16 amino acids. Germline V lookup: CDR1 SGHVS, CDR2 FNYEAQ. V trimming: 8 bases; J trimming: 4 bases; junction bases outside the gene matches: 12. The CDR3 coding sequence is TGTGCCAGCGGGCAGACGGGGGGGGCTGTCACCGGGGAGCTGTTTTTT. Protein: CASGQTGGAVTGELFF.

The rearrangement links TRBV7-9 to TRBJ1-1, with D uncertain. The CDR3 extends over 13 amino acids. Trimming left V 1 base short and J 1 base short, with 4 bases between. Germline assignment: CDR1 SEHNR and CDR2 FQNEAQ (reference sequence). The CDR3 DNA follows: TGTGCCAGCAGCTTAGGTTCGAACACTGAAGCTTTCTTT. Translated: CASSLGSNTEAFF.

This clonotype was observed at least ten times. The CDR3 protein is CASRRQGASNQPQHF. The CDR3 DNA reads TGTGCCAGCAGACGACAGGGGGCAAGCAATCAGCCCCAGCATTTT. V is TRBV6-2 or TRBV6-3 and J is TRBJ1-5, with TRBD1 identical over 10 bases. Germline V gives CDR1 MNHEY, CDR2 SVGEGT. The CDR3 runs to 15 residues. V was clipped by 6 bases and J by 1 base; unmatched bases: 3.

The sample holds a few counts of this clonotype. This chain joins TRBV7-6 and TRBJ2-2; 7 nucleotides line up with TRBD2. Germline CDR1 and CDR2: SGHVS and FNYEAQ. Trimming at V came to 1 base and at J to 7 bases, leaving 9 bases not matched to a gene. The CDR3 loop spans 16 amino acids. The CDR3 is CASSLVSGEGLGELFF. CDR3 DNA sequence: TGTGCCAGCAGCTTAGTTTCGGGGGAGGGCCTCGGGGAGCTGTTTTTT.

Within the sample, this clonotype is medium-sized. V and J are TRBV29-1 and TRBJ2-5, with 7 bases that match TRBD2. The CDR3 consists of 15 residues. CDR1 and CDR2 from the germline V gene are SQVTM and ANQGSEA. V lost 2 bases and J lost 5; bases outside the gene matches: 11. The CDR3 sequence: CSVESPSGRRETQYF. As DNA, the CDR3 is TGCAGCGTTGAATCGCCTAGCGGAAGGCGGGAGACCCAGTACTTC.

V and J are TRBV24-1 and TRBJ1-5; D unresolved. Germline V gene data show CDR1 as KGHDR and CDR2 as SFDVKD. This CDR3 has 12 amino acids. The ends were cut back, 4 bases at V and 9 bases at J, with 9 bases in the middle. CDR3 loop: CATSDTQTPQHF. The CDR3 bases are TGTGCCACCAGTGACACCCAAACGCCCCAGCATTTT.

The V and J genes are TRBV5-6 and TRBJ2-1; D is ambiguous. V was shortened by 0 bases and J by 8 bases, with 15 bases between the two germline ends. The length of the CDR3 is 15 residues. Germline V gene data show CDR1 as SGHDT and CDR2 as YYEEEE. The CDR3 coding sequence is TGTGCCAGCAGCTTGGAAAGAGAAGTGCGCTATGAGCAGTTCTTC. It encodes CASSLEREVRYEQFF. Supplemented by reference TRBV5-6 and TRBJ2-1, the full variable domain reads DAGVTQSPTHLIKTRGQQVTLRCSPKSGHDTVSWYQQALGQGPQFIFQYYEEEERQRGNFPDRFSGHQFPNYSSELNVNALLLGDSALYLCASSLEREVRYEQFFGPGTRLTVL.

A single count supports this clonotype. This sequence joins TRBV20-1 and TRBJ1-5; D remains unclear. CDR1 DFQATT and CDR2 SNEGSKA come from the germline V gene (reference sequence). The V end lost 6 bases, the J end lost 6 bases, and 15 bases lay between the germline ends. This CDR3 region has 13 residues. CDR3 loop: CSARTGVVQPQHF. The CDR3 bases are TGCAGTGCAAGAACCGGGGTAGTTCAGCCCCAGCATTTT.

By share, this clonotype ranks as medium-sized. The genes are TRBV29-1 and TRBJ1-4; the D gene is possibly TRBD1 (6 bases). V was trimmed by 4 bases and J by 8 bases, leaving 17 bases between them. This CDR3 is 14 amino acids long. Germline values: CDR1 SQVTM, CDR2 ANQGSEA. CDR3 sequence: CSVGYRVVGEKLFF. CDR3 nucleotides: TGCAGCGTTGGATACAGGGTGGTTGGGGAAAAACTGTTTTTT. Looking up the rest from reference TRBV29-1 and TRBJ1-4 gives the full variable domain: SAVISQKPSRDICQRGTSLTIQCQVDSQVTMMFWYRQQPGQSLTLIATANQGSEATYESGFVIDKFPISRPNLTFSTLTVSNMSPEDSSIYLCSVGYRVVGEKLFFGSGTQLSVL.

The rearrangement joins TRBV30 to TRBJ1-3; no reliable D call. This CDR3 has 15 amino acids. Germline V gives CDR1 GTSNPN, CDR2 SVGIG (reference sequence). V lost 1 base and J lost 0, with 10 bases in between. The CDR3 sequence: CAWSEDGYSGNTIYF. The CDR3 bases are TGTGCCTGGAGTGAGGACGGGTACTCTGGAAACACCATATATTTT.

Here the CDR3 DNA reads TGTGCCAGCAGCCCGGGGCAATCCGAGCAGTACTTC. Translation gives CASSPGQSEQYF. The chain links TRBV7-9 to TRBJ2-7, with D perhaps matching TRBD1 or TRBD2 (5 bases each). The CDR3 has 12 residues. The germline V gene has CDR1 SEHNR and CDR2 FQNEAQ (reference sequence). Trimming pared 5 bases from V and 6 bases from J, leaving 11 bases between. Using reference TRBV7-9 and TRBJ2-7 for the parts outside the CDR3, the full variable domain is DTGVSQNPRHKITKRGQNVTFRCDPISEHNRLYWYRQTLGQGPEFLTYFQNEAQLEKSRLLSDRFSAERPKGSFSTLEIQRTEQGDSAMYLCASSPGQSEQYFGPGTRLTVT.

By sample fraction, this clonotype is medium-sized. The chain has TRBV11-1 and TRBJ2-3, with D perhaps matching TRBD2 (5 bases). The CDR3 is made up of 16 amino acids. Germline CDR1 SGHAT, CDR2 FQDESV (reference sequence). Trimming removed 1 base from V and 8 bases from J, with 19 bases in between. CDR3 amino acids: CASSLGRRTRYGTQYF. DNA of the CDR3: TGTGCCAGCAGCTTAGGGAGGAGGACTCGGTACGGTACGCAGTATTTT. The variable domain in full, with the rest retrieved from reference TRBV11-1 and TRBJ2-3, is EAEVAQSPRYKITEKSQAVAFWCDPISGHATLYWYRQILGQGPELLVQFQDESVVDDSQLPKDRFSAERLKGVDSTLKIQPAELGDSAMYLCASSLGRRTRYGTQYFGPGTRLTVL.

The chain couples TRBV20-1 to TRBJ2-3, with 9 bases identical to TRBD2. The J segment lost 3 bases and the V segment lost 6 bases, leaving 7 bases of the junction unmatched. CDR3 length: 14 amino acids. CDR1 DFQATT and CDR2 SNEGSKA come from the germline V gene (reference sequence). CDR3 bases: TGCAGTGCCTTCAGCGGGGGGAATACAGATACGCAGTATTTT. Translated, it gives CSAFSGGNTDTQYF.

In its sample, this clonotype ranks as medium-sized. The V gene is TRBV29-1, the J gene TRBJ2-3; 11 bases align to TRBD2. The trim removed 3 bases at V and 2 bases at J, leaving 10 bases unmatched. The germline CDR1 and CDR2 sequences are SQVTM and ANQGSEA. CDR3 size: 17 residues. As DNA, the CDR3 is TGCAGCGTTGATCGACTAGCGGGAAGACCCCCCACAGATACGCAGTATTTT. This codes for CSVDRLAGRPPTDTQYF.

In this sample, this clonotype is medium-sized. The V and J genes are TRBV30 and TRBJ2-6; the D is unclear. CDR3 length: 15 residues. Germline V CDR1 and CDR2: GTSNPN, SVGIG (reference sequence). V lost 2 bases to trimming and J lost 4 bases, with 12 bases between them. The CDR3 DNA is TGTGCCTGGAGTCTCCCTGGTCGGGGGGCCAACGTCCTGACTTTC. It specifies CAWSLPGRGANVLTF.

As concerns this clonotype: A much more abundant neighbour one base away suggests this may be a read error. The CDR3 DNA follows: TGTGCCAGTAGTTTAAGAGATACGCAGTATTTT. Translation: CASSLRDTQYF. This chain joins TRBV19 and TRBJ2-3, with D unresolved. V lost 5 bases to trimming and J lost 5 bases, with 5 bases between them. Germline-derived CDR1 and CDR2 are LNHDA and SQIVND (reference sequence). The CDR3 spans 11 residues.

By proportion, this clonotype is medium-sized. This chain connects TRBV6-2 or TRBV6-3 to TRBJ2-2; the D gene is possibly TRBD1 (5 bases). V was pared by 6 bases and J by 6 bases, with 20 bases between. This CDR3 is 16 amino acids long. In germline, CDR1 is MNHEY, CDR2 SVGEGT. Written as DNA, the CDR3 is TGTGCCAGCAGCCCACCCCAGGGTGGAAGGGCCGGGGAGCTGTTTTTT. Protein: CASSPPQGGRAGELFF.

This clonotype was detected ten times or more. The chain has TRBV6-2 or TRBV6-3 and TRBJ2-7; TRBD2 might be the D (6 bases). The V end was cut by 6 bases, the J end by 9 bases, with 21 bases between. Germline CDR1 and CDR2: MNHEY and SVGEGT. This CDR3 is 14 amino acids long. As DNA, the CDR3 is TGTGCCAGCAGCCCATCCGGGAGAATGATCGGGCAGTACTTC. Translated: CASSPSGRMIGQYF.